This T cell receptor beta chain was found in a study of blood T cell repertoires in COVID-19. Study overall: T cells, B-cell-depleted T cells, or PBMCs supplied cDNA or gDNA.

The germline V gene encodes CDR1 SGHRS and CDR2 YFSETQ. V lost 3 bases and J lost 4; bases outside the gene matches: 5. The CDR3 runs 15 residues. Measured with immunoSEQ multiplex PCR; TCRdb has only the in-frame clones, and not every one. The sample yields about 180,000 clones, 89% seen once. V and J are TRBV5-1 and TRBJ1-4, with TRBD1 matching over 8 bases. The TCR sequence derives from a woman in her forties with acute COVID-19. The specimen was PBMCs or T cells enriched from blood (not recorded which). CDR3 sequence (DNA): TGCGCCAGCAGCTCGACAGGGGCACTTAATGAAAAACTGTTTTTT. Its protein product is CASSSTGALNEKLFF.